This passage covers 2 T cell receptor beta chains from one sample sequenced in a study of shared clonotypes between healthy human individuals. Method: immunoSEQ multiplex PCR; TCRdb's copy keeps in-frame clones and lacks some. Among a few hundred thousand clones listed, more than 60% were seen once. Sequenced sample: memory CD4+ T cells sorted from blood. As to subset: CD45RA-negative fraction. Every receptor here comes from a young man in good health.

This chain connects TRBV9 to TRBJ2-1; 7 bases agree with TRBD2. The V gene end was trimmed by 5 bases and the J gene end by 10 bases; junction bases not matched to a gene: 15. Per the germline V gene, CDR1 is SGDLS and CDR2 is YYNGEE. This CDR3 is 15 amino acids long. The CDR3 DNA is TGTGCCAGCAGTAAGCGGGATTCCCTTACGGGGGAGCAGTTCTTC. Translating gives CASSKRDSLTGEQFF.

This clone was recorded a few times. V and J are TRBV4-3 and TRBJ2-1, with 7 bases aligning to TRBD2. The V and J ends lost 4 bases and 2 bases, in that order; junction bases with no gene match: 8. Germline V CDR1 and CDR2: LGHNA, YSLEER. CDR3 length: 16 residues. The CDR3 protein is CASSRLTAGTYNEQFF. CDR3 sequence (DNA): TGCGCCAGCAGCCGACTTACAGCGGGGACCTACAATGAGCAGTTCTTC.